One and the same sample provided the 5 T cell receptor beta chains below, sequenced in a study of technical replicates of blood from a few donors. Clones were read by immunoSEQ multiplex PCR, and TCRdb kept only the in-frame ones, dropping some. The data show about 73,000 clones, 93% seen once. The specimen was T cells isolated from PBMCs. All receptors come from a human donor in good health.

The rearrangement links TRBV6-1 to TRBJ1-5, with D possibly TRBD1 on 5 matching bases. V was cut by 9 bases and J by 5 bases, with 14 bases left in between. The CDR3 consists of 13 residues. Germline V lookup: CDR1 MNHNS, CDR2 SASEGT. CDR3 protein: CASNLWGDQPQHF. CDR3 bases: TGTGCCAGTAACCTCTGGGGGGATCAGCCCCAGCATTTT.

V is TRBV11-3 and J is TRBJ1-1; tentatively, D is TRBD1 (5 bases). Germline CDR1 reads SGHNT; CDR2 reads YENEEA. V was trimmed by 5 bases and J by 0 bases, leaving 10 bases between them. The CDR3 runs 14 residues. CDR3 region: CASSTLRVNTEAFF. In DNA form, the CDR3 reads TGTGCCAGCAGCACGCTCAGGGTGAACACTGAAGCTTTCTTT.

The V call is TRBV14, the J call TRBJ2-5, with D perhaps TRBD2 (5 bases). V lost 1 base to trimming and J lost 9 bases, with 15 bases between them. Germline assignment: CDR1 SGHDN and CDR2 FVKESK. The CDR3 runs to 14 residues. The CDR3 here is CASSQATPGWAQYF. The CDR3 DNA reads as TGTGCCAGCAGCCAAGCAACTCCGGGATGGGCCCAGTACTTC.

CDR3 sequence (DNA): TGCGCCAGCAGCCACGGGACAATGAACACTGAAGCTTTCTTT. It is translated as CASSHGTMNTEAFF. The chain links TRBV5-1 to TRBJ1-1; a weak D match, TRBD1 (6 bases). The germline V gene has CDR1 SGHRS and CDR2 YFSETQ. The CDR3 sequence is 14 residues long. Trimming stripped 4 bases from V and 0 bases from J, with 10 bases between.

The J gene is TRBJ2-5, the V gene TRBV4-1; weak D call: TRBD1 (6 bases). Germline loops: CDR1 MGHRA, CDR2 YSYEKL. V lost 1 base and J lost 2, with 11 bases in between. The CDR3 has 15 amino acids. The CDR3 sequence: CASSQGAQGQETQYF. In DNA, the CDR3 is TGCGCCAGCAGCCAAGGGGCACAGGGACAAGAGACCCAGTACTTC.